A single sample gave rise to the 27 T cell receptor beta chains below, sequenced in a study of Ad26.COV2.S vaccination and SARS-CoV-2 variants. The treatment was: approximately 18 received Ad26.COV2.S at low or high dose, single or two shots; several received placebo; per-sample allocation not given. Collection of the samples took place on day 63 after the first injection of vaccine or placebo. Some clones are missing from TCRdb's copy, which holds only in-frame ones; the method was immunoSEQ multiplex PCR. The repertoire consists of about 350,000 clones, with around 90% occurring once and the leading ten covering roughly 6%. The sequenced sample was peripheral blood, obtained in a trial of Ad26.COV2.S vaccine versus placebo. Source of these receptors: a person between 18 and 65 years old who received the Ad26.COV2.S COVID-19 vaccine or a placebo.

Comment on this clone: At one end, the junction sequence differs from germline, possibly due to a read error. This chain connects TRBV2 to TRBJ2-6, with 12 nucleotides matching TRBD2. The CDR3 has 19 amino acids. Germline V gene lookup returns CDR1 SNHLY and CDR2 FYNNEI. CDR3 nucleotides: TGTGCCAGCAGACAACTAGCGGGAGGACCAACCTCTGGGTCCAACGTCCTGACTTTC. Translated: CASRQLAGGPTSGSNVLTF.

This chain links TRBV10-3 with TRBJ1-1, with 7 bases aligning to TRBD1. With V trimmed by 2 bases and J by 0 bases, 0 bases remained unmatched. The length of the CDR3 is 14 residues. Looked up from germline, CDR1 is ENHRY and CDR2 is SYGVKD. CDR3 DNA sequence: TGTGCCATCAGTGAGGGACAGGTGAACACTGAAGCTTTCTTT. It yields the protein CAISEGQVNTEAFF.

Of note for this clone: Other DNA sequences of this sample code for an identical CDR3. V gene TRBV3-1 (or the pseudogene TRBV3-2) combines with J gene TRBJ1-2; a weak D match, TRBD1 (5 bases). Germline V CDR1 and CDR2: LGHDT, YNNKEL (reference sequence). This CDR3 has 13 residues. Trimming took 2 bases from V and 5 from J, leaving 9 bases between them. DNA of the CDR3: TGTGCCAGCAGCCAACGCGGGGGGTATGGCTACACCTTC. Its protein product is CASSQRGGYGYTF.

The chain employs TRBV9 and TRBJ2-5; 7 bases are shared with TRBD1. The CDR3 totals 16 residues. Germline V gene lookup returns CDR1 SGDLS and CDR2 YYNGEE. J lost 2 bases, V lost 0 bases, and 7 bases had no gene match. CDR3 sequence reads: CASSVGQGIGQETQYF. The CDR3 region has the DNA TGTGCCAGCAGCGTAGGACAGGGAATCGGGCAAGAGACCCAGTACTTC.

This chain joins TRBV28 and TRBJ1-1; D call uncertain. Per germline, CDR1 MDHEN and CDR2 SYDVKM. The CDR3 is 11 residues long. V lost 10 bases, J lost 0 bases, and 6 bases lay in between. The DNA of the CDR3 is TGTGCCATTTTTATGAACACTGAAGCTTTCTTT. Translated: CAIFMNTEAFF.

This sequence joins TRBV5-1 and TRBJ1-2; 8 nucleotides align to TRBD1. Germline CDR1 reads SGHRS; CDR2 reads YFSETQ. The V and J ends lost 3 bases and 2 bases, in that order; junction bases with no gene match: 3. This CDR3 comprises 14 residues. The DNA for the CDR3 is TGCGCCAGCAGCTCTCGGACAGGGAACTATGGCTACACCTTC. Translation gives CASSSRTGNYGYTF.

J is TRBJ2-7 and V is TRBV7-2; TRBD1 is a possible D gene (5 bases). V dropped 3 bases and J dropped 12 bases, with 18 bases sitting between them. CDR1 is SGHTA, CDR2 FQGNSA, per germline. This CDR3 is 13 amino acids long. The CDR3 here is CASSFLQVHDLYF. Here the CDR3 DNA reads TGTGCCAGCAGCTTCTTACAGGTACACGATCTGTACTTC.

The count of this clone is one. V is TRBV4-3 and J is TRBJ2-6, with 7 bases identical to TRBD1. Germline lookup yields CDR1 LGHNA and CDR2 YSLEER. The CDR3 totals 18 residues. With 3 bases clipped from V and 0 bases from J, the junction kept 8 bases outside the gene matches. CDR3: CASSHSGQTRSGANVLTF. The CDR3 DNA reads TGCGCCAGCAGCCATTCGGGACAGACACGCTCTGGGGCCAACGTCCTGACTTTC.

This clone was detected only once. The chain combines TRBV5-1 with TRBJ1-5; D perhaps matches TRBD1 (6 bases). The CDR3 has 14 amino acids. The V end lost 0 bases, the J end lost 7 bases, and 11 bases lay between the germline ends. From germline, CDR1 is SGHRS and CDR2 YFSETQ. CDR3 sequence (DNA): TGCGCCAGCAGCTTGGACCAGGGGTTGCAGCCCCAGCATTTT. Encoded protein: CASSLDQGLQPQHF.

J is TRBJ2-2 and V is TRBV6-5; D is unresolved. Germline CDR1 reads MNHEY; CDR2 reads SVGAGI. The CDR3 is 12 residues long. V was clipped by 7 bases and J by 2 bases, with 5 bases between them. CDR3 loop: CASTGNTGELFF. The CDR3 DNA reads TGTGCCAGCACCGGCAACACCGGGGAGCTGTTTTTT.

This chain uses TRBV7-3 with TRBJ2-3; 7 nucleotides line up with TRBD1. Germline CDR1 and CDR2: SGHTA and FQGTGA. The CDR3 runs 15 residues. V shed 1 base, J shed 1 base, and the junction held 2 bases outside the gene matches. The CDR3 sequence is CASSLMDRRTDTQYF. The CDR3 DNA reads TGTGCCAGCAGCTTAATGGACAGGCGCACAGATACGCAGTATTTT. Together with reference TRBV7-3 and TRBJ2-3, the CDR3 gives the full variable domain: GAGVSQTPSNKVTEKGKYVELRCDPISGHTALYWYRQSLGQGPEFLIYFQGTGAADDSGLPNDRFFAVRPEGSVSTLKIQRTERGDSAVYLCASSLMDRRTDTQYFGPGTRLTVL.

The count of this clone is one. The chain couples TRBV7-9 to TRBJ2-7; no firm D call. Trimming shortened V by 2 bases and J by 0 bases, and 11 bases separated the two germline ends. Germline V gene lookup returns CDR1 SEHNR and CDR2 FQNEAQ (reference sequence). The CDR3 covers 15 residues. The CDR3 bases are TGTGCCAGCAGCTTAAAGTACGAGTCCTCCTACGAGCAGTACTTC. This encodes CASSLKYESSYEQYF.

The sample holds a few counts of this clone. The genes are TRBV7-3 and TRBJ1-2, with D possibly TRBD1 on 5 matching bases. Between the trimmed V and J ends, which lost 4 bases and 3 bases, there was a span of 6 bases. Germline loops: CDR1 SGHTA, CDR2 FQGTGA. This CDR3 spans 12 amino acids. The chain's CDR3 is CASSSGYYGYTF. As DNA, the CDR3 is TGTGCCAGCAGCTCAGGGTACTATGGCTACACCTTC.

This chain links TRBV11-2 with TRBJ2-7; maybe TRBD1 (6 bases). V was trimmed by 5 bases and J by 0 bases, leaving 14 bases between them. CDR1 is SGHAT and CDR2 is FQNNGV in the germline V gene. CDR3 size: 15 residues. CDR3 DNA sequence: TGTGCCAGCAGCCGACACCGGGACAACTCCTACGAGCAGTACTTC. Translating it yields CASSRHRDNSYEQYF.

This clone was detected only once. The chain has TRBV10-3 and TRBJ2-3; D ambiguous. V was shortened by 0 bases and J by 2 bases, with 15 bases between the two germline ends. Germline V CDR1 and CDR2: ENHRY, SYGVKD. The CDR3 totals 17 residues. The CDR3 sequence is CAISESEWVQPTDTQYF. The CDR3, as DNA: TGTGCCATCAGTGAGTCGGAGTGGGTACAGCCCACAGATACGCAGTATTTT.

This clone was seen only once. V gene TRBV6-5 combines with J gene TRBJ1-4; D is unresolved. V was trimmed by 6 bases and J by 0 bases, leaving 8 bases between them. The CDR3 is 14 residues long. Germline V gene lookup returns CDR1 MNHEY and CDR2 SVGAGI. The CDR3 loop reads CASRLDATNEKLFF. The CDR3 DNA is TGTGCCAGCAGGCTAGATGCAACTAATGAAAAACTGTTTTTT.

This clone was picked up one time. The chain has TRBV18 and TRBJ2-5; 11 nucleotides agree with TRBD2. V shed 2 bases, J shed 0 bases, and the junction held 2 bases outside the gene matches. Germline lookup yields CDR1 KGHSH and CDR2 LQKENI. This CDR3 contains 16 residues. In DNA form, the CDR3 reads TGTGCCAGCTCACCAACTAGCGGGGGTCACCAAGAGACCCAGTACTTC. It is translated as CASSPTSGGHQETQYF.

The chain recombines TRBV11-2 with TRBJ2-3; 8 nucleotides match TRBD2. The germline V gene encodes CDR1 SGHAT and CDR2 FQNNGV. The trim removed 1 base at V and 2 bases at J, leaving 8 bases unmatched. The CDR3 has 17 amino acids. CDR3: CASSLVTSGAFTDTQYF. The CDR3 DNA sequence: TGTGCCAGCAGCTTAGTTACTAGCGGAGCTTTCACAGATACGCAGTATTTT.

This sequence joins TRBV30 and TRBJ1-2; the match to TRBD1 covers 10 bases. CDR3 length: 13 amino acids. CDR1 and CDR2 (germline): GTSNPN, SVGIG (reference sequence). V lost 4 bases and J lost 8; bases outside the gene matches: 7. CDR3 sequence (DNA): TGTGCCTGGACCCTGGACAGGGGGGGCGGCTACACCTTC. It translates to CAWTLDRGGGYTF.

The CDR3 DNA sequence: TGCAGCGGACGGGGGGGGCGCGGGGACATTCAGTACTTC. Amino acids: CSGRGGRGDIQYF. The chain has TRBV29-1 and TRBJ2-4; 8 bases map to TRBD2. The CDR3 length is 13 residues. The J segment lost 8 bases and the V segment lost 7 bases, leaving 10 bases of the junction unmatched. Germline CDR1 SQVTM, CDR2 ANQGSEA.

The chain carries TRBV4-1 and TRBJ1-5; the match to TRBD1 covers 7 bases. This CDR3 has 15 amino acids. V trimming: 0 bases; J trimming: 5 bases; junction bases outside the gene matches: 4. Germline V gene sequence: CDR1 MGHRA, CDR2 YSYEKL. The chain's CDR3 is CASSQELTGHQPQHF. DNA of the CDR3: TGCGCCAGCAGCCAAGAATTGACAGGGCATCAGCCCCAGCATTTT.

This clone was counted a single time. The rearrangement joins TRBV13 to TRBJ1-5; D gene ambiguous. V was cut by 5 bases and J by 2 bases, with 13 bases left in between. The CDR3 runs 15 residues. The germline CDR1 and CDR2 sequences are PRHDT and FYEKMQ (reference sequence). DNA of the CDR3: TGTGCCAGCAGCAAAGGTGGCTTGGGCAATCAGCCCCAGCATTTT. Translation gives CASSKGGLGNQPQHF.

This chain connects TRBV29-1 to TRBJ2-2; no definite D call. The CDR3 runs to 13 residues. From germline, CDR1 is SQVTM and CDR2 ANQGSEA. Between the trimmed V and J ends, which lost 3 bases and 2 bases, there was a span of 7 bases. The CDR3: CSVEDGNTGELFF. Written as DNA, the CDR3 is TGCAGCGTTGAGGACGGTAACACCGGGGAGCTGTTTTTT.

This rearrangement joins TRBV19 to TRBJ2-1; D uncertain. V gave up 3 bases and J gave up 0 bases, with 9 bases separating them. The CDR3 sequence is 15 residues long. CDR1 and CDR2 from the germline V gene are LNHDA and SQIVND (reference sequence). The CDR3 here is CASSMKESSYNEQFF. The DNA of the CDR3 is TGTGCCAGTAGTATGAAGGAAAGCTCCTACAATGAGCAGTTCTTC.

The chain couples TRBV9 to TRBJ1-6, with no clear D. Germline V gene data show CDR1 as SGDLS and CDR2 as YYNGEE. The CDR3 consists of 14 residues. Deletions cut 3 bases from V and 9 bases from J, with 13 bases between. The DNA for the CDR3 is TGTGCCAGCAGCGATGCCGCGGGCCGTTCACCCCTCCACTTT. Protein: CASSDAAGRSPLHF.

The gene calls are TRBV4-3 and TRBJ1-2, with TRBD1 matching over 8 bases. Germline CDR1 is LGHNA and CDR2 is YSLEER. The CDR3 covers 19 residues. Trimming took 0 bases from V and 5 from J; bases not matched to a gene: 17. CDR3 sequence (DNA): TGCGCCAGCAGCCAAGATGGGGCGGGGCAGGGGGCAAAATTATATGGCTACACCTTC. Encoded protein: CASSQDGAGQGAKLYGYTF.

V gene TRBV6-1 combines with J gene TRBJ2-7; D tentatively reads TRBD1 or TRBD2 (6 bases each). Germline values: CDR1 MNHNS, CDR2 SASEGT. The CDR3 runs 14 residues. Between the trimmed V and J ends, which lost 1 base and 4 bases, there was a span of 11 bases. CDR3 amino acids: CASSEVGGLYEQYF. CDR3 DNA: TGTGCCAGCAGTGAAGTTGGGGGGCTATACGAGCAGTACTTC.